What follows describes a single T cell receptor (beta chain). The antigen is unknown. This specimen includes other DNA sequences encoding the same CDR3. The entry originates in a study of shared clonotypes between healthy human individuals. Study-level information: The people who gave samples were a couple of women and three men aged 18 to 49. CD8 memory received one plate per donor, CD8 naive two, CD4 memory three and CD4 naive three. Study-wide findings and caveats: Memory subsets had estimated richness that was generally smaller than that of naive subsets.

V was pared by 4 bases and J by 7 bases, with 9 bases between. CDR3 length: 12 amino acids. Per germline, CDR1 SGDLS and CDR2 YYNGEE. Investigators spread the genomic DNA of each subset evenly over several immunoSEQ plates. This table comes from immunoSEQ multiplex PCR, and its TCRdb copy is limited to in-frame clones, with some not included. The repertoire holds 630,000 or so clones, with 95% to 98% as singletons. CD45RO-negative CD8 cells positively selected for CCR7 made up the naive population, which excluded terminally differentiated effector memory CD45RA+ cells. The origin of this receptor is a man younger than 40 in good health. The source material was naive CD8+ T cells sorted from blood. J is TRBJ2-1 and V is TRBV9; D is undetermined. CDR3 coding DNA: TGTGCCAGCAGCTTCTCCCTGAATGAGCAGTTCTTC. As protein: CASSFSLNEQFF.